These 6 T cell receptor beta chains share one sample of origin, sequenced in a study of cytomegalovirus exposure and HLA in healthy donors (dated by TCRdb to the late 2010s). Preparation of the library involved the immunoSEQ multiplex PCR assay. For the multiplex PCR, a mixture combining 60 forward primers for TCR Vbeta segments and 13 reverse primers for TCR Jbeta segments was used. Entries here come from immuneACCESS through TCRdb and include only in-frame sequences with V and J called. Some clones fail to appear in such tables; in the studies checked, an unresolved V gene covers under half of the shortfall, and the cause of the remainder is unknown. For this sample there are approximately 110,000 clones; nearly 75% appear just once. Over 4% of the sample goes to the ten largest clones. Sequenced: PBMCs. These receptors came from a man aged 25 to 40 in good health and CMV-seropositive.

V gene TRBV5-5 combines with J gene TRBJ1-2; no definite D call. Germline V lookup: CDR1 SGHKS, CDR2 YYEKEE (reference sequence). The CDR3 extends over 14 amino acids. The V end lost 0 bases, the J end lost 8 bases, and 14 bases lay between the germline ends. The CDR3 loop reads CASSLAPGPGGYTF. The CDR3 DNA reads TGTGCCAGCAGCTTGGCCCCAGGACCGGGGGGCTACACCTTC.

This clone was seen a handful of times. The chain is built from TRBV19 and TRBJ2-7; maybe TRBD1 (6 bases). The CDR3 has 13 amino acids. The germline CDR1 and CDR2 sequences are LNHDA and SQIVND (reference sequence). Trimming shortened V by 3 bases and J by 0 bases, and 6 bases separated the two germline ends. The CDR3 DNA follows: TGTGCCAGTAGTATGGGACACTCCTACGAGCAGTACTTC. Translation gives CASSMGHSYEQYF.

This chain joins TRBV5-1 and TRBJ2-7; D ambiguous. V lost 1 base to trimming and J lost 1 base, with 9 bases between them. The germline gives CDR1 SGHRS, CDR2 YFSETQ. The CDR3 sequence is 14 residues long. The DNA of the CDR3 is TGCGCCAGCAGCTTGTGGGCAGGATCCTACGAGCAGTACTTC. Residues: CASSLWAGSYEQYF.

The rearrangement uses TRBV28 and TRBJ1-1; D perhaps matches TRBD1 (5 bases). CDR1 MDHEN and CDR2 SYDVKM come from the germline V gene. The V gene lost 2 bases and the J gene lost 3 bases, with 13 bases spanning the gap. This CDR3 is 15 amino acids long. The CDR3 nucleotides are TGTGCCAGCAGTTTAGGGGCCCGACAGTACACTGAAGCTTTCTTT. It is translated as CASSLGARQYTEAFF.

The chain carries TRBV19 and TRBJ2-1, with 10 bases aligning to TRBD2. V was clipped by 5 bases and J by 12 bases; unmatched bases: 13. This CDR3 is 15 amino acids long. Germline V gene lookup returns CDR1 LNHDA and CDR2 SQIVND (reference sequence). The CDR3 DNA follows: TGTGCCAGTAGTTTGGGGGCTAGCGGGGGCCAGGGGCAGTTCTTC. Its protein product is CASSLGASGGQGQFF.

Remarks on this clone: A read error may produce the germline difference seen at one junction end. The V gene is TRBV7-9, the J gene TRBJ1-2, with D hard to call. Germline-derived CDR1 and CDR2 are SEHNR and FQNEAQ (reference sequence). This CDR3 comprises 12 residues. The CDR3, as DNA: TGTTCCAGCAGCTTCCGCGCCTATGGCTACACCTTC. Protein: CSSSFRAYGYTF.